Here is one TCR beta chain with its context. CDR3 length: 16 amino acids. The ends lost 1 base at V and 3 bases at J; junction bases unmatched: 5. Libraries were prepared by immunoSEQ multiplex PCR; TCRdb keeps only in-frame clonotypes and omits some of them. The sample has approximately 40,000 clones, approximately 93% seen once. This entry is derived from a study of T cell changes during pregnancy in multiple sclerosis. The receptor comes from a female donor with multiple sclerosis, enrolled in a pregnancy study. V usage is TRBV23-1 and J usage is TRBJ1-5; 8 bases agree with TRBD1. TRBV23-1 belongs to the ORF category, with a function that is uncertain. The sample here was CD8+ T cells from peripheral blood mononuclear cells, taken in the third trimester of pregnancy. CDR3 sequence reads: CASSQWRTGHNQPQHF. In DNA, the CDR3 is TGCGCCAGCAGTCAATGGAGGACAGGGCACAATCAGCCCCAGCATTTT.